This T cell receptor (beta chain) was sequenced in a study of breast tumors, draining lymph nodes, adjacent tissues. This clonotype was found many times. Its antigen is unidentified. Via MiXCR, TCRdb re-called the multiplex PCR reads, giving one row per CDR3 protein. The data hold 150,000 to 200,000 distinct CDR3 sequences, with around a third observed a single time. Broader study findings: Compared with lymph nodes, tumors were less diverse; compared with nontumor tissue, more. Tumor T cell lymph node origin was a supported hypothesis, not proven.

Samples came from axillary lymph nodes draining the breast cancer. V shed 6 bases and J 9 bases; nucleotides not matched to a gene: 12. This CDR3 contains 15 residues. The sequence came from a female donor with breast cancer. Some clones in this sample may be carry-over from other donors' samples. The sequenced sample was axillary lymph node tissue. The chain employs TRBV12-3 or TRBV12-4 and TRBJ2-1, with TRBD1 matching over 9 bases. DNA of the CDR3: TGTGCCAGCAGGGCCGGGACAGGGTCCTTTGGTGAGCAGTTCTTC. Protein sequence: CASRAGTGSFGEQFF.